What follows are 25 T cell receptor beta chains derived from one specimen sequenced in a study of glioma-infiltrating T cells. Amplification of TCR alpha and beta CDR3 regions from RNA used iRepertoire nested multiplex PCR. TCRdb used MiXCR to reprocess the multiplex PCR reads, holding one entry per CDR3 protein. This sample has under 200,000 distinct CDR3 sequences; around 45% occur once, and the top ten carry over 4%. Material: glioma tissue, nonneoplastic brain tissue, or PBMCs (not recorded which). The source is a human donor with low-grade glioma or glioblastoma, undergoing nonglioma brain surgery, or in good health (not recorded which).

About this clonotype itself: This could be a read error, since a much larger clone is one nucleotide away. CDR3 sequence: CSARDVSAGGDYNEQFF. CDR3 DNA: TGCAGTGCTAGAGACGTTTCTGCGGGAGGGGATTACAATGAGCAGTTCTTC. The chain couples TRBV20-1 to TRBJ2-1, with 9 bases matching TRBD2. The CDR3 runs to 17 residues. Germline-derived CDR1 and CDR2 are DFQATT and SNEGSKA (reference sequence). The ends lost 0 bases at V and 4 bases at J; junction bases unmatched: 10.

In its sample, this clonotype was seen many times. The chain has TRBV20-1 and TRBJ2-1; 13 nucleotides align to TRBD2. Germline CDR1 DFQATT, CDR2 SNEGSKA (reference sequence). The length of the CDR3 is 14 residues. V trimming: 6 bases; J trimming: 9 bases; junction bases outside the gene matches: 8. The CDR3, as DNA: TGCAGTGCCGTCGGACTAGCGGGAGTAGGTGAGCAGTTCTTC. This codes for CSAVGLAGVGEQFF.

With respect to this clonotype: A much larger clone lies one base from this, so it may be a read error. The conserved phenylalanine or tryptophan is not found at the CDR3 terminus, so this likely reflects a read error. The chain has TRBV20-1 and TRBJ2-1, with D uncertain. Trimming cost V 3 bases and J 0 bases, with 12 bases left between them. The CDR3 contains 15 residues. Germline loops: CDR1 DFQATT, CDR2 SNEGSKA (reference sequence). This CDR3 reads CSASKAVSSYNEQFL. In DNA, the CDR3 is TGCAGTGCTAGTAAGGCGGTAAGCTCCTACAATGAGCAGTTCTTG.

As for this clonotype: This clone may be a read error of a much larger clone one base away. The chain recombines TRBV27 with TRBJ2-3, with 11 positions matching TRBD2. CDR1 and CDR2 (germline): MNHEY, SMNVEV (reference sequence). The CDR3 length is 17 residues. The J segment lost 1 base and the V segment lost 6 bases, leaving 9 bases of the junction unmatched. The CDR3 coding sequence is TGTGCCAGCAGCAGACTAGCGGGATGGCAGGGCACAGATACGCAGTATTTT. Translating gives CASSRLAGWQGTDTQYF.

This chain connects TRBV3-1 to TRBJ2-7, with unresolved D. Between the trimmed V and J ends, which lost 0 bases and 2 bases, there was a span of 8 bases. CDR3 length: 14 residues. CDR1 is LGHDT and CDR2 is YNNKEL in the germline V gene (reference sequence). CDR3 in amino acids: CASSQEDRPYEQYF. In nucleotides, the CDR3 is TGTGCCAGCAGCCAAGAGGACCGCCCCTACGAGCAGTACTTC.

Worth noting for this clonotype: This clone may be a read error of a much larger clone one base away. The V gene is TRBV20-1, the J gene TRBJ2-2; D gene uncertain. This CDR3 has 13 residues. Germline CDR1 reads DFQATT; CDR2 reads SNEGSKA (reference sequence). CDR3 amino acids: CSSRAGDTGELFF. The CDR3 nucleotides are TGCAGTTCTAGAGCTGGGGACACCGGGGAGCTGTTTTTT.

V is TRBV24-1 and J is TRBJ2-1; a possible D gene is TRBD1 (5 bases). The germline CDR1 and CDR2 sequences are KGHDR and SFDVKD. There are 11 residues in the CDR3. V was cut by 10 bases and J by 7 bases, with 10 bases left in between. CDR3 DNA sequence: TGTGCCACGGGGCCTCTTAATGAGCAGTTCTTC. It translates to CATGPLNEQFF.

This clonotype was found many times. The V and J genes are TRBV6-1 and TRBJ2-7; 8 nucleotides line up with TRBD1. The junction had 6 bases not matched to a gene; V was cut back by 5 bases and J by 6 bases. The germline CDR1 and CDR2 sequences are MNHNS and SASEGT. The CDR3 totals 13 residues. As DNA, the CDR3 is TGTGCCAGCAGTCGTGACAGGGGAGGCGAGCAGTACTTC. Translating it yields CASSRDRGGEQYF.

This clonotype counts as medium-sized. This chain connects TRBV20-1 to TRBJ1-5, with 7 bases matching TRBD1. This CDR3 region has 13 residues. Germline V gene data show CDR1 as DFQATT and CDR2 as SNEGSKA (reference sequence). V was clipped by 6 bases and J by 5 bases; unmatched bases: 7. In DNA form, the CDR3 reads TGCAGTGCCCTAGGGACAGTCGATCAGCCCCAGCATTTT. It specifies CSALGTVDQPQHF.

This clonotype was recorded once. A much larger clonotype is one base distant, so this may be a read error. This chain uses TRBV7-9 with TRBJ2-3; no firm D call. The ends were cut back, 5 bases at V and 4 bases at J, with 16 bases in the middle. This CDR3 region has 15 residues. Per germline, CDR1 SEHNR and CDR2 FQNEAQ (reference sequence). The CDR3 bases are TGTGCCAGCAGCCCCCCGTTCCTAGGCGCAGATACGCAGTATTTT. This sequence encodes CASSPPFLGADTQYF.

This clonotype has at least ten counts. CDR3 protein: CSARGSAGNADTQYF. The DNA for the CDR3 is TGCAGTGCTAGAGGGTCAGCGGGAAACGCAGATACGCAGTATTTT. This sequence joins TRBV20-1 and TRBJ2-3; TRBD2 agrees at 7 bases. With 1 base clipped from V and 4 bases from J, the junction kept 8 bases outside the gene matches. The germline V gene encodes CDR1 DFQATT and CDR2 SNEGSKA (reference sequence). This CDR3 comprises 15 residues.

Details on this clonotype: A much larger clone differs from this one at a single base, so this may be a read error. The CDR3 DNA is TGTGCCAGCACCAAGGGCACAGATACGCAGTATTTT. Its protein product is CASTKGTDTQYF. The V call is TRBV6-1, the J call TRBJ2-3; D remains unclear. The CDR3 length is 12 residues. Germline CDR1 MNHNS, CDR2 SASEGT. V lost 7 bases to trimming and J lost 1 base, with 6 bases between them.

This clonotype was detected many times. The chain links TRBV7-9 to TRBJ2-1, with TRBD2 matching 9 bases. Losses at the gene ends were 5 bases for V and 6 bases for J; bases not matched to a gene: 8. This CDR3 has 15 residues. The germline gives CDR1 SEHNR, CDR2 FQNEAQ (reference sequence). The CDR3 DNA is TGTGCCAGCAGCCAAAGCGGGAGGCTTGGCAATGAGCAGTTCTTC. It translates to CASSQSGRLGNEQFF. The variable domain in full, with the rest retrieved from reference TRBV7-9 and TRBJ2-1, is DTGVSQNPRHKITKRGQNVTFRCDPISEHNRLYWYRQTLGQGPEFLTYFQNEAQLEKSRLLSDRFSAERPKGSFSTLEIQRTEQGDSAMYLCASSQSGRLGNEQFFGPGTRLTVL.

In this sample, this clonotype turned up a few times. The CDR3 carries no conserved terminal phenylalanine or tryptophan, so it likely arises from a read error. The CDR3 nucleotides are TGCAGTGCTAGAGTCCCAGGGACAGTGACTAATCAGCCCCAGCATTCT. Protein: CSARVPGTVTNQPQHS. The rearrangement uses TRBV20-1 and TRBJ1-5, with 7 positions matching TRBD1. Unmatched junction bases numbered 10, after V lost 1 base and J lost 4 bases. Germline loops: CDR1 DFQATT, CDR2 SNEGSKA (reference sequence). CDR3 length: 16 residues.

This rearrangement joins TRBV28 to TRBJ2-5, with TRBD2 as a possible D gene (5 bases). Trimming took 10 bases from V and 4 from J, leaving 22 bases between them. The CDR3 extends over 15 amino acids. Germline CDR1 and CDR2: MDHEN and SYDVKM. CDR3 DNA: TGTGCCAAAAGTCCCCATGACGGACTTGTAGAGACCCAGTACTTC. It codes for CAKSPHDGLVETQYF.

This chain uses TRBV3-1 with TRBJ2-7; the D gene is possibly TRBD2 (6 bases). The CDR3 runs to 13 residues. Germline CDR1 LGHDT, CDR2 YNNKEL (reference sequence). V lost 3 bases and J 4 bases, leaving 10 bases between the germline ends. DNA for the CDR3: TGTGCCAGCAGCCATTCGGAGGGTTACGAGCAGTACTTC. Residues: CASSHSEGYEQYF.

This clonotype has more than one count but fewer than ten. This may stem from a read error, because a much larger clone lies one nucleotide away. The CDR3 region has the DNA TGTGCCAGAAGCCTGGACTACGAGCAGTACTTC. This codes for CARSLDYEQYF. This sequence joins TRBV25-1 and TRBJ2-7; D remains ambiguous. This CDR3 contains 11 residues. V was pared by 9 bases and J by 3 bases, with 9 bases between. Germline V CDR1 and CDR2: MGHDK, SYGVNS.

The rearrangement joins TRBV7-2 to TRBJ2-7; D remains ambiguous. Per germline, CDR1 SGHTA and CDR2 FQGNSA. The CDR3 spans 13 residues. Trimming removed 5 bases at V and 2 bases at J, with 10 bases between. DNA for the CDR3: TGTGCCAGCAGCCCGCACATAGCCTACGAGCAGTACTTC. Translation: CASSPHIAYEQYF.

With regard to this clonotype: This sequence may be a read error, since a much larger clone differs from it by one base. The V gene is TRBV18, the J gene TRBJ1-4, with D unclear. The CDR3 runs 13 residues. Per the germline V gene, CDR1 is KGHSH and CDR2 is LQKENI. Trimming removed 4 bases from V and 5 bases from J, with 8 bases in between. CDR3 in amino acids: CASSQVGNEKLFF. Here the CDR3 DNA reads TGTGCCAGCTCACAGGTAGGGAATGAAAAACTGTTTTTT.

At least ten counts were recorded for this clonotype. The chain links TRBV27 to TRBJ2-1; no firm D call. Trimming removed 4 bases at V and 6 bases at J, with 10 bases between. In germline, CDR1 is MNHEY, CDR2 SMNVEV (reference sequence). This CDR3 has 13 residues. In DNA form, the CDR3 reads TGTGCCAGCAGTTCGACTGGCAGCAATGAGCAGTTCTTC. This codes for CASSSTGSNEQFF.

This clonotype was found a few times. The CDR3 DNA sequence: TGTGCCAGCAGCTTCAGCGGGAATCGCTACGAGCAGTACTTC. As protein: CASSFSGNRYEQYF. The chain joins TRBV7-9 to TRBJ2-7; TRBD2 matches at 7 bases. The CDR3 is made up of 14 amino acids. The trim removed 3 bases at V and 3 bases at J, leaving 5 bases unmatched. Germline CDR1 SEHNR, CDR2 FQNEAQ (reference sequence).

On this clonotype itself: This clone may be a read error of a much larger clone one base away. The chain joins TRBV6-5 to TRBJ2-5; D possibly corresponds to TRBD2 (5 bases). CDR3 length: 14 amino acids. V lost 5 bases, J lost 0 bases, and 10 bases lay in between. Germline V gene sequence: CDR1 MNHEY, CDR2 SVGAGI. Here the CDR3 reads CASSIEGNQETQYF. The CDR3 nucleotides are TGTGCCAGCAGTATCGAGGGAAACCAAGAGACCCAGTACTTC.

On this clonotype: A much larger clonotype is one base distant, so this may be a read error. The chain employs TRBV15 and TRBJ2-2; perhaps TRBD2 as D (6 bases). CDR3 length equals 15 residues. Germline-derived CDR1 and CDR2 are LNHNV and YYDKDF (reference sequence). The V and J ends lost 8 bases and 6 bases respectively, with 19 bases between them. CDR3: CATERAVWRAGELFF. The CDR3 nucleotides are TGTGCCACCGAACGGGCGGTCTGGAGGGCCGGGGAGCTGTTTTTT. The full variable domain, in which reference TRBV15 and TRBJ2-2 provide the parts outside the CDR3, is DAMVIQNPRYQVTQFGKPVTLSCSQTLNHNVMYWYQQKSSQAPKLLFHYYDKDFNNEADTPDNFQSRRPNTSFCFLDIRSPGLGDTAMYLCATERAVWRAGELFFGEGSRLTVL.

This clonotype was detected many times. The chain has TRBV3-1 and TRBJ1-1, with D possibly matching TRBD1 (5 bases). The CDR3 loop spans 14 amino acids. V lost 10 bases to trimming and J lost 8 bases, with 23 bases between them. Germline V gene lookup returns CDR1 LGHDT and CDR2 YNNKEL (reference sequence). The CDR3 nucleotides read TGTGCCACCCGAGCGGCCAGGGAAGGGCCCGAAGCTTTCTTT. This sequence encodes CATRAAREGPEAFF.

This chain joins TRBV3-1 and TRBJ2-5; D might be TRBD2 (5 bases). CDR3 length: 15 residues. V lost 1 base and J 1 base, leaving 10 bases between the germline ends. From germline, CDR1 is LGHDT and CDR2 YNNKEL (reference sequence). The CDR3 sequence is CASSQGRGSQETQYF. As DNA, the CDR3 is TGTGCCAGCAGCCAAGGTCGTGGGAGCCAAGAGACCCAGTACTTC.